These 13 T cell receptor beta chains were sequenced from one sample in a study of shared clonotypes between healthy human individuals. Repertoires were generated with immunoSEQ multiplex PCR, while TCRdb's copy carries only in-frame clones and drops some. The sample carries about 490,000 clones, 79% recorded once. Input material: PBMCs. The receptor source for this set is a woman aged 40 to 50 in good health. Some clones in this sample may be carry-over from other donors' samples.

The J gene is TRBJ2-1, the V gene TRBV28; 10 bases are a match to TRBD2. The V gene end was trimmed by 6 bases and the J gene end by 3 bases; junction bases not matched to a gene: 11. Germline V lookup: CDR1 MDHEN, CDR2 SYDVKM. This CDR3 is 17 amino acids long. The CDR3 sequence is CASSPPPGLAIYNEQFF. The CDR3 nucleotides are TGTGCCAGCAGCCCCCCCCCGGGACTAGCGATCTACAATGAGCAGTTCTTC.

The chain couples TRBV11-1 to TRBJ2-3; D not resolved. The V end lost 8 bases, the J end lost 3 bases, and 12 bases lay between the germline ends. CDR3 size: 13 residues. CDR1 is SGHAT, CDR2 FQDESV, per germline (reference sequence). CDR3 sequence (DNA): TGTGCCAGCGGAGTCCTGGGAACAGATACGCAGTATTTT. Protein: CASGVLGTDTQYF.

The chain's CDR3 is CASSIQRTNTEAFF. In nucleotides, the CDR3 is TGTGCCAGTAGTATACAGCGTACGAACACTGAAGCTTTCTTT. This chain uses TRBV19 with TRBJ1-1; no reliable D call. Trimming took 2 bases from V and 1 from J, leaving 8 bases between them. Germline CDR1 is LNHDA and CDR2 is SQIVND (reference sequence). The CDR3 has 14 residues.

The chain links TRBV6-1 to TRBJ2-5; D remains unclear. The better agreement between TRBJ2-7 and the DNA end casts doubt on the J call. The V gene's germline CDR1 is MNHNS and CDR2 SASEGT. The CDR3 is 14 amino acids. DNA for the CDR3: TGTGCCAGCAGTGTCCCAGCTAACTCCTACGAGCAGTACTTC. Translating gives CASSVPANSYEQYF.

A few counts support this clone. This sequence joins TRBV7-9 and TRBJ2-2; D possibly uses TRBD1 or TRBD2 (5 bases each). The germline V gene has CDR1 SEHNR and CDR2 FQNEAQ (reference sequence). There are 15 residues in the CDR3. Trimming pared 3 bases from V and 6 bases from J, leaving 14 bases between. CDR3 amino acids: CASSFPRLGAGELFF. The CDR3 DNA sequence: TGTGCCAGCAGCTTCCCGCGACTGGGGGCCGGGGAGCTGTTTTTT.

The chain carries TRBV7-8 and TRBJ1-4; no clear D. The CDR3 covers 15 residues. Trimming removed 1 base from V and 2 bases from J, with 8 bases in between. Germline loops: CDR1 SGHVS, CDR2 FQNEAQ. The CDR3 protein is CASSLERLTNEKLFF. CDR3 DNA: TGTGCCAGCAGCTTAGAACGATTGACTAATGAAAAACTGTTTTTT.

V gene TRBV28 combines with J gene TRBJ1-2, with D hard to call. The CDR3 has 12 amino acids. V was trimmed by 3 bases and J by 7 bases, leaving 9 bases between them. The V gene's germline CDR1 is MDHEN and CDR2 SYDVKM. CDR3 bases: TGTGCCAGCAGTTTTTCCGACCGTGGCTACACCTTC. Its protein is CASSFSDRGYTF.

This clone was observed a handful of times. This rearrangement joins TRBV28 to TRBJ1-1; D gene uncertain. The CDR3 has 12 residues. V shed 0 bases and J shed 4 bases, with 3 bases lying between them. The germline gives CDR1 MDHEN, CDR2 SYDVKM. CDR3 sequence (DNA): TGTGCCAGCAGTTTATGGGTCACTGAAGCTTTCTTT. It yields the protein CASSLWVTEAFF.

The V call is TRBV21-1, the J call TRBJ2-7; TRBD2, as called in the table, went unchecked against the DNA. TRBV21-1 is tagged as a pseudogene. This CDR3 comprises 16 residues. CDR3 sequence: CASSKKRRGGTRYQYF. CDR3 coding DNA: TGTGCCAGCAGCAAAAAGCGGCGAGGAGGTACCCGGTACCAGTACTTC.

As DNA, the CDR3 is TGTGCCAGCAGCTTAGTAAGGGTGCGGCGGGCTAGCACAGATACGCAGTATTTT. Its protein is CASSLVRVRRASTDTQYF. The chain joins TRBV7-9 to TRBJ2-3, with a tentative D call TRBD2 (5 bases). The V and J ends lost 1 base and 0 bases respectively, with 17 bases between them. Per germline, CDR1 SEHNR and CDR2 FQNEAQ (reference sequence). There are 18 residues in the CDR3.

This rearrangement joins TRBV27 to TRBJ1-1; 7 nucleotides agree with TRBD1. CDR3 length: 12 amino acids. Trimming took 4 bases from V and 9 from J; bases not matched to a gene: 5. Germline CDR1 reads MNHEY; CDR2 reads SMNVEV (reference sequence). The CDR3 reads CASSSHRGKAFF. CDR3 nucleotide sequence: TGTGCCAGCAGTTCTCACAGGGGCAAAGCTTTCTTT.

This rearrangement joins TRBV9 to TRBJ2-1; 11 bases line up with TRBD2. This CDR3 region has 15 residues. Germline V gene lookup returns CDR1 SGDLS and CDR2 YYNGEE. The junction had 5 bases not matched to a gene; V was cut back by 1 base and J by 8 bases. The CDR3 DNA is TGTGCCAGCAGCGTAACTAGCGGGAGTTCTCATGAGCAGTTCTTC. Translating it yields CASSVTSGSSHEQFF.

The genes are TRBV7-2 and TRBJ1-4; D is perhaps TRBD1 (6 bases). Germline CDR1 SGHTA, CDR2 FQGNSA. CDR3 length: 14 amino acids. Trimming cost V 5 bases and J 2 bases, with 9 bases left between them. The chain's CDR3 is CASSDRSTNEKLFF. Here the CDR3 DNA reads TGTGCCAGCAGCGACAGGTCCACTAATGAAAAACTGTTTTTT.